This T cell receptor beta chain was captured by sequencing in a study of blood T cell repertoires in COVID-19. Background on the study: PBMCs, B-cell-depleted T cells, or T cells were the source of the cDNA or gDNA that made up the material.

Looked up from germline, CDR1 is SGHKS and CDR2 is YYEKEE (reference sequence). Germline trimming cut 4 bases from V and 3 bases from J; bases unmatched to any gene: 6. CDR3 length: 14 residues. Original methodology: Amplification of reference gene primers provided the estimated nucleated cell counts. The protocol was immunoSEQ multiplex PCR, while the TCRdb copy is restricted to in-frame clones and leaves out a portion. The V and J calls and the clone size are those of that table, but D and trimming were determined from the DNA. The sample includes about 70,000 clones, more than 90% of them seen just once.

The genes are TRBV5-5 and TRBJ1-2; 7 bases fit TRBD1. Sequencing was carried out using peripheral blood. This TCR was sampled from a man aged 50 to 60 with acute or convalescent COVID-19. CDR3 region: CASSPWDSDYGYTF. CDR3 in DNA: TGTGCCAGCAGCCCGTGGGACAGCGACTATGGCTACACCTTC.